This T cell receptor beta chain was retrieved from a study of blood T cell repertoires in COVID-19 (dated by TCRdb to 2020 to 2022). For context, the study as a whole: Samples covering the acute and convalescent phases of COVID-19 were provided by collaborators in the United States, Italy and Spain. The material from the prospective study consisted of cDNA or gDNA derived from T cells, B-cell-depleted T cells, or PBMCs. A freely available public database, intended as a resource for researchers studying the immune response to SARS-CoV-2, is where the repertoires were released. Where available, HLA class I and class II types were obtained from metadata supplied by the sample provider rather than from assay-based typing. Subjects who had been exposed to COVID-19, were actively infected with it, or had recovered from it provided the deeply sampled blood TCRbeta repertoires that made up the dataset. Samples were obtained from the ongoing ImmuneRACE study (first 160 participants) and from 1,254 subjects provided by 6 global collaborators. The sample metadata nearly always contained a de-identified subject ID, COVID-19 status, age in years and sex.

The CDR3 contains 16 residues, cysteine and phenylalanine counted. The only DNA kept is the CDR3, 48 bases in frame from the first base. CDR1 and CDR2, looked up from the germline V gene, are KGHSH and LQKENI. V is cut back by 1 base and J by 2 bases, with 4 bases in the junction unmatched. General findings and caveats noted by the study authors: Clinical and demographic metadata were provided uncurated, with the amount varying by source and participant.

Points on this clone: This receptor's antigen is unknown. Within one base of it there is no much larger clone, and no base qualities were kept.

TCRbeta CDR3 regions were amplified from genomic DNA using the immunoSEQ Assay, a bias-controlled multiplex PCR. From the authors' description of their analysis: Within the assay, amplification of reference gene primers was used to estimate how many nucleated cells each sample contained. To quantify the absolute abundance of each unique TCRbeta CDR3 rearrangement, sequence reads were collapsed and filtered. For each sample, productive Simpson clonality was calculated as the square root of Simpson's diversity index over productive rearrangements. Entries here come from immuneACCESS through TCRdb and include only in-frame sequences with V and J called. Some clones fail to appear in such tables; in the studies checked, an unresolved V gene covers under half of the shortfall, and the cause of the remainder is unknown. V, J and clone size are taken as reported in that table, and D and trimming were inferred from the DNA itself. In this sample the table shows around 260,000 clones, 80% to 90% of which occur a single time. The top ten clonotypes cover around 3.9% of the sample.

Participants in the prospective study were enrolled through a virtual design, were aged about 18 to 100 years, and lived in roughly 24 United States geographic areas. In the prospective study, participants were assigned to cohorts based on the clinical history participants reported in a screening survey and a study questionnaire. In the prospective study, mobile phlebotomists collected whole blood, serum and a nasopharyngeal or oropharyngeal swab from each participant. Over a roughly 2-month period, participants in the prospective study had the option of providing additional blood draws and questionnaires. Blood samples from the prospective study were shipped frozen or at room temperature prior to DNA extraction.

The clonotype was recovered from a young man with acute COVID-19. The chain links TRBV18 with TRBJ2-1; 8 middle bases align to TRBD1. Sequenced: PBMCs or T cells enriched from blood (not recorded which). CDR3 loop: CASSPRETGAYNEQFF. The sequence in DNA is TGTGCCAGCTCACCACGCGAGACAGGGGCCTACAATGAGCAGTTCTTC.